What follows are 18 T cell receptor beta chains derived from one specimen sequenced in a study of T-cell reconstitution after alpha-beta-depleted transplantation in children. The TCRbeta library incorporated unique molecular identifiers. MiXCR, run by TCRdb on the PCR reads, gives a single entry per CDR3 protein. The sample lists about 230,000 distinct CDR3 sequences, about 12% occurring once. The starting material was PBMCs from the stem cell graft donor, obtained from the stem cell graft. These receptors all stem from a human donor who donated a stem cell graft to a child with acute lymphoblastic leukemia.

Here the CDR3 reads CAWGSRDTQYF. DNA of the CDR3: TGTGCCTGGGGGTCAAGAGATACGCAGTATTTT. The rearrangement links TRBV30 to TRBJ2-3; no definite D call. Trimming cost V 5 bases and J 5 bases, with 8 bases left between them. This CDR3 contains 11 residues. Germline values: CDR1 GTSNPN, CDR2 SVGIG (reference sequence).

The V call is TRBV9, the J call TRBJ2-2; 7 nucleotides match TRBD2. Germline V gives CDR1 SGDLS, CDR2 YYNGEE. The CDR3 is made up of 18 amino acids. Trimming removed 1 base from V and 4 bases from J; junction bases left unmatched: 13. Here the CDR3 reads CASSVTGGGGKSTGELFF. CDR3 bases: TGTGCCAGCAGCGTAACTGGTGGGGGAGGGAAGTCCACCGGGGAGCTGTTTTTT. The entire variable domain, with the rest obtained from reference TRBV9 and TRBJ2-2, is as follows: DSGVTQTPKHLITATGQRVTLRCSPRSGDLSVYWYQQSLDQGLQFLIQYYNGEERAKGNILERFSAQQFPDLHSELNLSSLELGDSALYFCASSVTGGGGKSTGELFFGEGSRLTVL.

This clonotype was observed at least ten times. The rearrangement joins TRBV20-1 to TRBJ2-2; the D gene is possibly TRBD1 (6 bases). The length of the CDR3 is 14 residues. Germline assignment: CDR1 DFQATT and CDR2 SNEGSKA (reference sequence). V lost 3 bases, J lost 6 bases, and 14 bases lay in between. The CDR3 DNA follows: TGCAGTGCTAGGCGACAGGCCCAGGCCGGGGAGCTGTTTTTT. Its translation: CSARRQAQAGELFF.

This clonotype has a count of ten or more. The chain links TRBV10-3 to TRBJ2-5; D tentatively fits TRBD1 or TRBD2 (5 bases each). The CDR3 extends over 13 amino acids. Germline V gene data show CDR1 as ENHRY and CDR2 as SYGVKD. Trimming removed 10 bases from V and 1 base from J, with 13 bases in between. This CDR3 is CANRRDLQETQYF. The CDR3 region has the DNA TGTGCCAACCGAAGGGACCTCCAAGAGACCCAGTACTTC.

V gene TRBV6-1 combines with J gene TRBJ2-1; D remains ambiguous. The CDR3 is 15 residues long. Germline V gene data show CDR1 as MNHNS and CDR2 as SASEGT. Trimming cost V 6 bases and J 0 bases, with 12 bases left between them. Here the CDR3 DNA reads TGTGCCAGCAGCCCTCTCGAGAGCTCCTACAATGAGCAGTTCTTC. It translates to CASSPLESSYNEQFF.

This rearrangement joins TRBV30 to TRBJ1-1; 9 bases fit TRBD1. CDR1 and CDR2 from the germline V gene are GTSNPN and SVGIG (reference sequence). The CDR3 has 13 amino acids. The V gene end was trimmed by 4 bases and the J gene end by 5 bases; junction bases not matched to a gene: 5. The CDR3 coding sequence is TGTGCCTGGAATCCCGGGACAGGGACTGAAGCTTTCTTT. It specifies CAWNPGTGTEAFF.

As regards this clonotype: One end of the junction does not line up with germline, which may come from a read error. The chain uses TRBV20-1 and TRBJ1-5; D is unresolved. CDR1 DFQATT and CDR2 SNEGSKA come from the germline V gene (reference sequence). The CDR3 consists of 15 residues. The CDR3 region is CSALVERFSNQPQHF. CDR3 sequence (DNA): TGCAGTGCCCTGGTTGAACGGTTCAGCAATCAGCCCCAGCATTTC.

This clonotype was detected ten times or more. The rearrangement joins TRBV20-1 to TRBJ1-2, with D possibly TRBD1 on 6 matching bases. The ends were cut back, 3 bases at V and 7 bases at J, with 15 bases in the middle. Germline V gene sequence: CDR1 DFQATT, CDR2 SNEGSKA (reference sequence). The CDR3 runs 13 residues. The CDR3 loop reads CSAREQGVTGYTF. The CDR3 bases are TGCAGTGCTAGGGAACAGGGAGTTACTGGCTACACCTTC.

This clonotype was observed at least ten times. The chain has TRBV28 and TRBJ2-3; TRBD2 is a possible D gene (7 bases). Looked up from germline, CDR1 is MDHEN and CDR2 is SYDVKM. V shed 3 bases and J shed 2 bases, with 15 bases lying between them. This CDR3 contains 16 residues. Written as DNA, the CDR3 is TGTGCCAGCAGTTTTGGGGGGGGGCCGACCACAGATACGCAGTATTTT. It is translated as CASSFGGGPTTDTQYF. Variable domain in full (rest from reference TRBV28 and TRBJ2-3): DVKVTQSSRYLVKRTGEKVFLECVQDMDHENMFWYRQDPGLGLRLIYFSYDVKMKEKGDIPEGYSVSREKKERFSLILESASTNQTSMYLCASSFGGGPTTDTQYFGPGTRLTVL.

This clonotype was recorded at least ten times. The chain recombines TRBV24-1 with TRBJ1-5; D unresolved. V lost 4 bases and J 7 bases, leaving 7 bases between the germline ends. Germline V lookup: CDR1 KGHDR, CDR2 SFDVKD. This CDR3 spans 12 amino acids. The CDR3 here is CATSEVGQPQHF. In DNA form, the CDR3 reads TGTGCCACCAGTGAGGTCGGACAGCCCCAGCATTTT.

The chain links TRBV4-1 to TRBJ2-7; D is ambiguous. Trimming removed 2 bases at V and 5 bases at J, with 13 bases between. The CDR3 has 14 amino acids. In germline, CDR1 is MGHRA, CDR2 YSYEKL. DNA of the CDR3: TGCGCCAGCAGCCAATTCCGCAAGTTGGACGAGCAGTACTTC. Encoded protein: CASSQFRKLDEQYF.

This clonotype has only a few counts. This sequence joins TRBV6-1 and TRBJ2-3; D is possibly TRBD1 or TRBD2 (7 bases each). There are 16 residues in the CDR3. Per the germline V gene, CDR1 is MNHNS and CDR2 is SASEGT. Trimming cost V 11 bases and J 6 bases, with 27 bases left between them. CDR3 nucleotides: TGTGCCTCCCGGTCGGGGGGACAGTGGACGTTGGATACGCAGTATTTT. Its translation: CASRSGGQWTLDTQYF.

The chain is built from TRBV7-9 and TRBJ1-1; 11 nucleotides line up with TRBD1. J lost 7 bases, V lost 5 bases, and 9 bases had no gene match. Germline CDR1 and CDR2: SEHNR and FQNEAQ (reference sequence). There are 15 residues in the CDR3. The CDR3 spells CASSKSRTGGGEAFF. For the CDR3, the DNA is TGTGCCAGCAGCAAGAGTCGGACAGGGGGCGGTGAAGCTTTCTTT.

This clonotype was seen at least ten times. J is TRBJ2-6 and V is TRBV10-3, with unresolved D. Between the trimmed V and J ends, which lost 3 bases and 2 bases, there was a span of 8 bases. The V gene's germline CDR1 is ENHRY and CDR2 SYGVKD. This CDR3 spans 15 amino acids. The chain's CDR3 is CAISDPPTGANVLTF. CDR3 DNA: TGTGCCATCAGTGACCCCCCAACTGGGGCCAACGTCCTGACTTTC.

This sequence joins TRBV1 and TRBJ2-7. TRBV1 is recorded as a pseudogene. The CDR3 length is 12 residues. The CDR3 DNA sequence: TGCACCAGCAGCCCAGCCTCCTCCGAGCAGTGCTTC. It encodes CTSSPASSEQCF.

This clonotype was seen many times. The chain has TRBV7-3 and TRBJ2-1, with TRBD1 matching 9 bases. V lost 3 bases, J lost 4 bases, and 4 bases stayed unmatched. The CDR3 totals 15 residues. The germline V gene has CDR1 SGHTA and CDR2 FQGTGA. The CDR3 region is CASSLTGGIYNEQFF. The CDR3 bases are TGTGCCAGCAGCTTGACAGGGGGTATTTACAATGAGCAGTTCTTC.

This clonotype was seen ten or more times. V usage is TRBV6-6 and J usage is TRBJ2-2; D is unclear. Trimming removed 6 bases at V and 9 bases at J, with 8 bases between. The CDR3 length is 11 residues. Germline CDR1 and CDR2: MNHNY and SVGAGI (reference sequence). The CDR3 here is CASSRDRELFF. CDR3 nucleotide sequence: TGTGCCAGCAGCCGTGACCGGGAGCTGTTTTTT.

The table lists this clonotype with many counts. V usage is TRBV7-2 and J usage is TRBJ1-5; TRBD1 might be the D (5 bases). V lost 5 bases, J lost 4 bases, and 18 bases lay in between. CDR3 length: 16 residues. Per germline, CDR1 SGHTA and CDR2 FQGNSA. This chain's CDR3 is CASSPSLGTGNQPQHF. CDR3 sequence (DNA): TGTGCCAGCAGCCCTTCCCTGGGGACGGGTAATCAGCCCCAGCATTTT.